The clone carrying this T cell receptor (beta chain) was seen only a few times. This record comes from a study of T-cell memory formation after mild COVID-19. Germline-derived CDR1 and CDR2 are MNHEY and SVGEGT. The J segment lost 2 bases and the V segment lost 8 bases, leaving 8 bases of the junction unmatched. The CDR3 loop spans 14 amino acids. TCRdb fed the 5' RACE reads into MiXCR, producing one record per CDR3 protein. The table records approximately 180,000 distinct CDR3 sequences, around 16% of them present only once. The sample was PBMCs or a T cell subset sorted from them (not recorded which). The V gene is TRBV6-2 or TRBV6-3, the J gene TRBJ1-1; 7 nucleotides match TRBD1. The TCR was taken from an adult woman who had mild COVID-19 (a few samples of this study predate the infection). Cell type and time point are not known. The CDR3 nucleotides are TGTGCCAGCCGATTTGGGACAGCCAACACTGAAGCTTTCTTT. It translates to CASRFGTANTEAFF.